What follows is one TCR beta chain and its context. This sample was included in a study of siplizumab effects on memory and regulatory T cells. Libraries were prepared by immunoSEQ multiplex PCR; TCRdb keeps only in-frame clonotypes and omits some of them. The data hold roughly 68,000 clones, with around 96% observed a single time. Germline V lookup: CDR1 MNHEY, CDR2 SVGAGI. This CDR3 comprises 13 residues. V was clipped by 2 bases and J by 4 bases, with 6 bases between them. The sample was naive CD8+ T cells sorted from blood. The TCR was taken from a human donor in good health. The chain carries TRBV6-5 and TRBJ1-5; weak D call: TRBD1 (5 bases). The CDR3 sequence: CASSYGGNQPQHF. The CDR3, as DNA: TGTGCCAGCAGTTACGGGGGGAATCAGCCCCAGCATTTT.